A single sample is the source of the 29 T cell receptor beta chains below, sequenced in a study of T cells after yellow fever vaccination. TCRdb independently ran MiXCR on the 5' RACE reads; one entry per CDR3 protein. The top ten hold approximately 0.87% of the sample, which has a few hundred thousand distinct CDR3 sequences, about 7% seen once. This material consisted of CD4+ T cells sorted from PBMCs, taken 15 days after the yellow fever booster vaccination. Receptor source: a man aged 25-40 years who received the YFV17D yellow fever vaccine.

This clonotype was detected a few times. This chain links TRBV20-1 with TRBJ2-1; the match to TRBD2 covers 13 bases. Germline CDR1 is DFQATT and CDR2 is SNEGSKA (reference sequence). The CDR3 consists of 20 residues. V lost 0 bases, J lost 2 bases, and 13 bases stayed unmatched. The CDR3 DNA is TGCAGTGCTAGAGACATGACCGGGACTAGCGGGACTGTGGCCTACAATGAGCAGTTCTTC. This codes for CSARDMTGTSGTVAYNEQFF.

The V call is TRBV20-1, the J call TRBJ1-4; D gene ambiguous. This CDR3 comprises 13 residues. Germline V gene data show CDR1 as DFQATT and CDR2 as SNEGSKA (reference sequence). Trimming shortened V by 5 bases and J by 0 bases, and 7 bases separated the two germline ends. The CDR3 sequence: CSALHATNEKLFF. The CDR3 nucleotides read TGCAGTGCTCTTCATGCAACTAATGAAAAACTGTTTTTT.

This sequence joins TRBV20-1 and TRBJ2-3; TRBD2 is a possible D gene (6 bases). Trimming removed 1 base from V and 2 bases from J, with 22 bases in between. This CDR3 contains 18 residues. Germline V CDR1 and CDR2: DFQATT, SNEGSKA (reference sequence). The DNA of the CDR3 is TGCAGTGCTAGAGGGGTGGGGACTCGGGGAGAGGACACAGATACGCAGTATTTT. Translation: CSARGVGTRGEDTDTQYF.

Comments on this clonotype: The junction shows a germline mismatch at one end, possibly a read error. The CDR3 is CTSSPTSGTSTDTQYF. CDR3 DNA sequence: TGCACCAGCAGTCCCACATCAGGGACTAGCACAGATACGCAGTATTTT. The rearrangement links TRBV27 to TRBJ2-3; the D gene is possibly TRBD2 (6 bases). Per the germline V gene, CDR1 is MNHEY and CDR2 is SMNVEV (reference sequence). The CDR3 consists of 16 residues.

This clonotype was found many times. This chain joins TRBV19 and TRBJ2-1, with D perhaps TRBD1 or TRBD2 (5 bases each). V gave up 4 bases and J gave up 10 bases, with 23 bases separating them. The length of the CDR3 is 16 residues. The germline gives CDR1 LNHDA, CDR2 SQIVND (reference sequence). CDR3 region: CASSTPGRQTSREQFF. In DNA, the CDR3 is TGTGCCAGTAGTACTCCGGGACGACAAACCAGTAGGGAGCAGTTCTTC.

The rearrangement joins TRBV2 to TRBJ2-1; 10 bases line up with TRBD2. CDR1 and CDR2 (germline): SNHLY, FYNNEI. Trimming cost V 4 bases and J 0 bases; bases outside gene matches: 9. The CDR3 extends over 18 amino acids. This chain's CDR3 is CASSVVLAGTPSYNEQFF. The DNA for the CDR3 is TGTGCCAGCAGTGTTGTACTAGCGGGGACACCCTCCTACAATGAGCAGTTCTTC. Full variable domain (rest looked up from reference TRBV2 and TRBJ2-1): EPEVTQTPSHQVTQMGQEVILRCVPISNHLYFYWYRQILGQKVEFLVSFYNNEISEKSEIFDDQFSVERPDGSNFTLKIRSTKLEDSAMYFCASSVVLAGTPSYNEQFFGPGTRLTVL.

This clonotype has a handful of counts. The rearrangement links TRBV6-2 or TRBV6-3 to TRBJ2-5, with D tentatively TRBD2 (6 bases). CDR1 and CDR2 from the germline V gene are MNHEY and SVGEGT. This CDR3 contains 14 residues. Trimming pared 7 bases from V and 0 bases from J, leaving 12 bases between. The CDR3 region is CASTVGSHQETQYF. The CDR3 DNA reads as TGTGCCAGCACGGTCGGGAGTCACCAAGAGACCCAGTACTTC.

The sample holds a few counts of this clonotype. The chain is built from TRBV29-1 and TRBJ1-1; TRBD1 agrees at 10 bases. Germline V CDR1 and CDR2: SQVTM, ANQGSEA. CDR3 size: 14 residues. V dropped 6 bases and J dropped 5; count of bases not matched to a gene: 9. Here the CDR3 reads CSVRGGQGMTEAFF. The CDR3 coding sequence is TGCAGCGTGCGCGGGGGACAGGGGATGACTGAAGCTTTCTTT.

This clonotype was detected only a few times. This chain connects TRBV20-1 to TRBJ2-5; tentative D call: TRBD1 (6 bases). This CDR3 is built from 14 residues. V shed 8 bases and J shed 2 bases, with 18 bases lying between them. CDR1 is DFQATT, CDR2 SNEGSKA, per germline (reference sequence). CDR3 residues: CSSKGGQLQETQYF. CDR3 in DNA: TGCAGTTCCAAAGGAGGACAGCTACAAGAGACCCAGTACTTC.

This clonotype was recorded many times. The chain uses TRBV7-9 and TRBJ1-3, with unresolved D. The CDR3 is made up of 13 amino acids. The germline gives CDR1 SEHNR, CDR2 FQNEAQ (reference sequence). Trimming left V 0 bases short and J 0 bases short, with 0 bases between. DNA for the CDR3: TGTGCCAGCAGCTTAGCCTCTGGAAACACCATATATTTT. Encoded protein: CASSLASGNTIYF.

This clonotype was detected ten times or more. V usage is TRBV20-1 and J usage is TRBJ2-4; D gene unclear. The length of the CDR3 is 16 residues. Trimming removed 0 bases from V and 7 bases from J, with 19 bases in between. Germline CDR1 and CDR2: DFQATT and SNEGSKA (reference sequence). DNA of the CDR3: TGCAGTGCTAGAGATGAAGGGTCCCTGGGTTGGAACATTCAGTACTTC. It is translated as CSARDEGSLGWNIQYF.

A word on this clonotype: The junction differs from germline at one of its ends, possibly a read error. The chain uses TRBV7-2 and TRBJ1-5, with 8 bases lining up with TRBD1. CDR3 size: 15 residues. Germline V gene data show CDR1 as SGHTA and CDR2 as FQGNSA. CDR3 sequence reads: CAGREQGVGNQPQHF. Here the CDR3 DNA reads TGTGCCGGCAGAGAACAGGGGGTTGGCAATCAGCCCCAGCATTTT.

This clonotype has a handful of counts. The chain links TRBV20-1 to TRBJ2-5; D ambiguous. The CDR3 is 12 residues long. Trimming stripped 4 bases from V and 3 bases from J, with 9 bases between. Per germline, CDR1 DFQATT and CDR2 SNEGSKA (reference sequence). For the CDR3, the DNA is TGCAGTGCTACGGGCGGAGAAGAGACCCAGTACTTC. It specifies CSATGGEETQYF.

This clonotype was seen at least ten times. The chain combines TRBV6-5 with TRBJ2-7; 9 positions match TRBD2. Trimming took 2 bases from V and 3 from J; bases not matched to a gene: 11. CDR1 MNHEY and CDR2 SVGAGI come from the germline V gene. The CDR3 has 17 residues. CDR3 protein: CASSYGASGTHFYEQYF. CDR3 nucleotide sequence: TGTGCCAGCAGTTACGGGGCTAGCGGGACCCATTTCTACGAGCAGTACTTC.

Ten or more counts support this clonotype. This rearrangement joins TRBV30 to TRBJ2-5; D gene ambiguous. V was trimmed by 1 base and J by 4 bases, leaving 7 bases between them. The CDR3 loop spans 12 amino acids. In germline, CDR1 is GTSNPN, CDR2 SVGIG (reference sequence). The CDR3 protein is CAWSGGIETQYF. The CDR3 bases are TGTGCCTGGAGTGGTGGGATAGAGACCCAGTACTTC.

This clonotype was counted ten times or more. This chain joins TRBV20-1 and TRBJ2-3; 7 positions agree with TRBD1. The CDR3 spans 15 residues. Per the germline V gene, CDR1 is DFQATT and CDR2 is SNEGSKA (reference sequence). J was trimmed by 1 base and V by 6 bases; bases with no gene match: 10. CDR3 coding DNA: TGCAGTGCGGAACCGCCAGGGGGTGGCACAGATACGCAGTATTTT. Translation gives CSAEPPGGGTDTQYF.

V is TRBV5-1 and J is TRBJ2-1, with 8 nucleotides matching TRBD2. CDR3 length: 16 residues. The germline V gene has CDR1 SGHRS and CDR2 YFSETQ. Losses at the gene ends were 2 bases for V and 8 bases for J; bases not matched to a gene: 12. The CDR3 DNA follows: TGCGCCAGCAGCTTTATCAGCGGGAGAACTGGAGATGAGCAGTTCTTC. Amino acids: CASSFISGRTGDEQFF.

This sequence joins TRBV19 and TRBJ1-2; TRBD1 aligns across 8 bases. V lost 9 bases, J lost 0 bases, and 6 bases stayed unmatched. In germline, CDR1 is LNHDA, CDR2 SQIVND (reference sequence). The CDR3 is 14 amino acids. CDR3 nucleotide sequence: TGTGCCAGCAGCGACAGGGGATCTAACTATGGCTACACCTTC. Translation: CASSDRGSNYGYTF.

Many counts were recorded for this clonotype. V is TRBV7-2 and J is TRBJ2-3, with D possibly TRBD2 on 6 matching bases. Trimming stripped 0 bases from V and 5 bases from J, with 6 bases between. Germline V gene data show CDR1 as SGHTA and CDR2 as FQGNSA. The CDR3 is made up of 13 amino acids. The CDR3 DNA is TGTGCCAGCAGCTTAGCGGGAGGAGATACGCAGTATTTT. Translating it yields CASSLAGGDTQYF.

This clonotype showed up many times. The junction departs from germline at one end; a sequencing error may be responsible. This rearrangement joins TRBV5-1 to TRBJ2-7; no reliable D call. CDR3 length equals 14 residues. In germline, CDR1 is SGHRS, CDR2 YFSETQ. CDR3 protein: CASSLGGNSYEQYF. The CDR3 nucleotides read TGTGCCAGCAGTTTGGGCGGCAACTCCTACGAGCAGTACTTC.

This clonotype was recorded many times. The chain employs TRBV6-1 and TRBJ2-3; tentative D call: TRBD1 (6 bases). Trimming pared 0 bases from V and 15 bases from J, leaving 13 bases between. CDR1 MNHNS and CDR2 SASEGT come from the germline V gene. This CDR3 has 12 amino acids. CDR3 nucleotides: TGTGCCAGCAGTGAAGCCGGGACACGCGACTATTTT. The encoded protein is CASSEAGTRDYF.

In this sample, this clonotype turned up a few times. CDR3 nucleotide sequence: TGTGCCAGCAGTCCTAGTCGTGACAGCGGGAGCTACGAGCAGTACTTC. Translating it yields CASSPSRDSGSYEQYF. V gene TRBV12-3 or TRBV12-4 combines with J gene TRBJ2-7, with 8 bases matching TRBD2. The junction had 12 bases not matched to a gene; V was cut back by 5 bases and J by 3 bases. The CDR3 is 16 amino acids.

The chain links TRBV4-3 to TRBJ2-1; no clear D. Trimming shortened V by 0 bases and J by 1 base, and 13 bases separated the two germline ends. This CDR3 has 17 amino acids. CDR1 is LGHNA and CDR2 is YSLEER in the germline V gene. The CDR3 loop reads CASSQEVTGGSYNEQFF. In DNA form, the CDR3 reads TGCGCCAGCAGCCAAGAAGTAACGGGTGGGTCCTACAATGAGCAGTTCTTC.

This clonotype was recorded many times. The V call is TRBV20-1, the J call TRBJ2-2; tentative D call: TRBD1 (5 bases). The CDR3 contains 14 residues. Trimming took 6 bases from V and 5 from J, leaving 16 bases between them. The germline V gene has CDR1 DFQATT and CDR2 SNEGSKA (reference sequence). The CDR3 DNA is TGCAGTGCGAAACAGGCTGGGCGAACCGGGGAGCTGTTTTTT. It yields the protein CSAKQAGRTGELFF.

J is TRBJ2-5 and V is TRBV7-2; 7 bases align to TRBD1. J was trimmed by 4 bases and V by 5 bases; bases with no gene match: 7. Germline V gene data show CDR1 as SGHTA and CDR2 as FQGNSA. The CDR3 extends over 14 amino acids. CDR3 in amino acids: CASSPAAGGETQYF. The CDR3 nucleotides read TGTGCCAGCAGCCCAGCGGCAGGGGGAGAGACCCAGTACTTC.

The rearrangement links TRBV20-1 to TRBJ2-2, with D possibly TRBD1 on 6 matching bases. The V and J ends lost 1 base and 5 bases respectively, with 14 bases between them. Germline assignment: CDR1 DFQATT and CDR2 SNEGSKA (reference sequence). The CDR3 sequence is 15 residues long. The CDR3 DNA sequence: TGCAGTGCTAGAGGGGGCGGCAGGGGTACCGGGGAGCTGTTTTTT. Protein product: CSARGGGRGTGELFF.

This clonotype was seen only a few times. This sequence joins TRBV4-3 and TRBJ2-1, with 9 bases matching TRBD2. Germline V lookup: CDR1 LGHNA, CDR2 YSLEER. Trimming at V came to 0 bases and at J to 2 bases, leaving 8 bases not matched to a gene. CDR3 length: 18 amino acids. The CDR3 coding sequence is TGCGCCAGCAGCCAAGAGAATAGCGGGAGCTCTACCTACAATGAGCAGTTCTTC. It translates to CASSQENSGSSTYNEQFF.

Worth noting for this clonotype: A much larger clone lies one base from this, so it may be a read error. The genes are TRBV10-2 and TRBJ2-7; 10 bases agree with TRBD2. Germline V gives CDR1 WSHSY, CDR2 SAAADI. Trimming at V came to 6 bases and at J to 3 bases, leaving 11 bases not matched to a gene. The CDR3 covers 16 residues. CDR3 nucleotides: TGCGCCAGCAGGGGGCCCCGGGGACTAGCGTGCTACGAGCAGTACTTC. Its protein is CASRGPRGLACYEQYF.

This chain joins TRBV10-3 and TRBJ2-7, with TRBD2 identical over 10 bases. The CDR3 consists of 16 residues. The ends lost 0 bases at V and 6 bases at J; junction bases unmatched: 8. In germline, CDR1 is ENHRY, CDR2 SYGVKD. For the CDR3, the DNA is TGTGCCATCAGTGAGTCTTTTAGCGGGAGGTCTGGCGAGCAGTACTTC. Amino acid sequence: CAISESFSGRSGEQYF.